This T cell receptor (beta chain) was sequenced for a study of cytomegalovirus exposure and HLA in healthy donors. This CDR3 has 14 residues. Germline V gene data show CDR1 as SGHRS and CDR2 as YFSETQ. Trimming took 4 bases from V and 6 from J; bases not matched to a gene: 9. As to this clone: What it recognizes is unknown.

PCR used 60 Vbeta primers and 13 Jbeta primers. The table came from immunoSEQ multiplex PCR; TCRdb's copy has only in-frame clones and leaves some out. The data show roughly 88,000 clones, roughly 63% seen once. Study results and limitations: HLA restriction was apparent for most CMV-associated TCR beta chains in a later analysis. According to a later analysis, donors in an Asian-associated ancestry cluster reportedly had fewer N-insertions than the roughly 640-donor mean. In an earlier analysis, about 87% or about 30%: the productive usage of most TCR beta V segments.

The sequencing sample was made of PBMCs. This TCR was recovered from a man in his fifties in good health and CMV-seronegative. The rearrangement uses TRBV5-1 and TRBJ2-7; 8 positions agree with TRBD1. CDR3 sequence: CASSHRTGSSEQYF. The CDR3 DNA sequence: TGCGCCAGCAGCCACCGGACAGGGAGTTCCGAGCAGTACTTC.